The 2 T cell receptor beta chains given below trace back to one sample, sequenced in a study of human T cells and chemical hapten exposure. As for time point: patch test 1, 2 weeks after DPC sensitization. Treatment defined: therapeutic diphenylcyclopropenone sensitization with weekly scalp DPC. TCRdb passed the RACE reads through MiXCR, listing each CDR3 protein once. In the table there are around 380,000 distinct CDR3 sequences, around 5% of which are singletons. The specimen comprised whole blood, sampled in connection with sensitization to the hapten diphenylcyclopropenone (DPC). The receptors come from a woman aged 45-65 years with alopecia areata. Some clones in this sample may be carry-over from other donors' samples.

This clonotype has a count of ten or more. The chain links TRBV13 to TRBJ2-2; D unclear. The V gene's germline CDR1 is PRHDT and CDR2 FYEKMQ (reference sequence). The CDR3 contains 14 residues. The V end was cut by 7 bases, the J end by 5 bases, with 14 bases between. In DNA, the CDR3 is TGTGCCAGCACCCCCCCCGGTGGGACCGGGGAGCTGTTTTTT. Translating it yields CASTPPGGTGELFF.

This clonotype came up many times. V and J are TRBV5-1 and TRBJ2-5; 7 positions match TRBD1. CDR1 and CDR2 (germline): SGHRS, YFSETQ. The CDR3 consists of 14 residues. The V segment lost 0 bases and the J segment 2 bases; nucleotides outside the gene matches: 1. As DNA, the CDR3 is TGCGCCAGCAGCTTGGAGACAGGGCAAGAGACCCAGTACTTC. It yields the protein CASSLETGQETQYF.